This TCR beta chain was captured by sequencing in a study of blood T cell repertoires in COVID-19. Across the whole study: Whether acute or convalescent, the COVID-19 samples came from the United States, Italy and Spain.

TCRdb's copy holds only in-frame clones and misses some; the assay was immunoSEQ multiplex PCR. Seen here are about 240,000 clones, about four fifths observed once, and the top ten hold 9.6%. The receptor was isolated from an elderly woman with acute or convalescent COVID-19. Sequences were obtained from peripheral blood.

In nucleotides, the CDR3 is TGTGCCAGCAGTCCTGGCGGGGGGCGAAATGAAAAACTGTTTTTT. Residues: CASSPGGGRNEKLFF. The chain has TRBV27 and TRBJ1-4, with D possibly TRBD1 on 6 matching bases. The V gene lost 5 bases and the J gene lost 5 bases, with 15 bases spanning the gap. This CDR3 comprises 15 residues. CDR1 and CDR2 (germline): MNHEY, SMNVEV (reference sequence). The full variable domain, with the rest looked up from reference TRBV27 and TRBJ1-4, is EAQVTQNPRYLITVTGKKLTVTCSQNMNHEYMSWYRQDPGLGLRQIYYSMNVEVTDKGDVPEGYKVSRKEKRNFPLILESPSPNQTSLYFCASSPGGGRNEKLFFGSGTQLSVL.